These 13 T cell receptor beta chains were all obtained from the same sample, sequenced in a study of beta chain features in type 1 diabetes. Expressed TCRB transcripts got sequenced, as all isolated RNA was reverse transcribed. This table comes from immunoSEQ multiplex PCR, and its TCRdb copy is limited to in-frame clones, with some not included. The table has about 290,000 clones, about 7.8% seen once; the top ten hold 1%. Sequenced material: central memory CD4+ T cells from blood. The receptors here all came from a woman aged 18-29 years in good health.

DNA for the CDR3: TGTGCCAGCAGACAAGACAGGGCCGGTGGCTACACCTTC. It yields the protein CASRQDRAGGYTF. V usage is TRBV28 and J usage is TRBJ1-2; 7 bases match TRBD1. With 6 bases clipped from V and 7 bases from J, the junction kept 8 bases outside the gene matches. The CDR3 runs to 13 residues. Per germline, CDR1 MDHEN and CDR2 SYDVKM.

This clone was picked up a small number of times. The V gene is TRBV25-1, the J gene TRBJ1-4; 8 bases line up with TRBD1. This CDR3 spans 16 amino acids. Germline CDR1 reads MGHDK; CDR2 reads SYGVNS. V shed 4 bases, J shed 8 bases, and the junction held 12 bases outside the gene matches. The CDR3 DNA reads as TGTGCCAGCAGTGGGAGGGTCAGGGGGCAGGGAGAAAAACTGTTTTTT. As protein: CASSGRVRGQGEKLFF.

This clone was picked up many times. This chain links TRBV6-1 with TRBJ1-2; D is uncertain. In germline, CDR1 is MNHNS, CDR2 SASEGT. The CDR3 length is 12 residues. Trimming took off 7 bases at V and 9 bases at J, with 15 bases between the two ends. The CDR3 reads CASTDNLVRYTF. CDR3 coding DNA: TGTGCCAGCACCGACAATCTCGTGCGCTACACCTTC.

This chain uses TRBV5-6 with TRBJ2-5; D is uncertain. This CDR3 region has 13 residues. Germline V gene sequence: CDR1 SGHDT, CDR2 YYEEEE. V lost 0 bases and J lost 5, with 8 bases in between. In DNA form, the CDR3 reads TGTGCCAGCAGCTTGGAAGGAACCGAGACCCAGTACTTC. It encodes CASSLEGTETQYF.

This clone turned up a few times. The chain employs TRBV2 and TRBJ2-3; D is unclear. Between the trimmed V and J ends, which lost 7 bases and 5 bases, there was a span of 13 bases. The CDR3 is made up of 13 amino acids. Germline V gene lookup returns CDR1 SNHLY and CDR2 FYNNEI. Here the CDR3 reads CASTSRAKDTQYF. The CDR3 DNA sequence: TGTGCCAGCACCTCAAGGGCCAAAGATACGCAGTATTTT.

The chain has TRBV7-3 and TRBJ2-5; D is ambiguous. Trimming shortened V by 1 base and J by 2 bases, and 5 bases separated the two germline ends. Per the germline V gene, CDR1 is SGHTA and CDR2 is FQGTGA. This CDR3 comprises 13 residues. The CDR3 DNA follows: TGTGCCAGCAGCTTAATACCGCAAGAGACCCAGTACTTC. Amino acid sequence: CASSLIPQETQYF.

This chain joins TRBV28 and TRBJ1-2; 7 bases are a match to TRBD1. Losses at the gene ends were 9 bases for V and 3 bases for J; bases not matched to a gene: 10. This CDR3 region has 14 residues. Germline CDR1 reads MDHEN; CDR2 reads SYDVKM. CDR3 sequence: CASSPGTADYGYTF. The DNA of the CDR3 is TGTGCCAGTTCACCCGGGACAGCAGACTATGGCTACACCTTC.

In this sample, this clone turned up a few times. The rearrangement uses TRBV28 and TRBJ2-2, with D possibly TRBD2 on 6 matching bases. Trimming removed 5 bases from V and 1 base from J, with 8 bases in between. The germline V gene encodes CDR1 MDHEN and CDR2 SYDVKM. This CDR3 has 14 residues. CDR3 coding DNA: TGTGCCAGCAGTGCGGGACTGAACACCGGGGAGCTGTTTTTT. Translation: CASSAGLNTGELFF.

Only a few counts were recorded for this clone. Written as DNA, the CDR3 is TGTGCCAGCAGTGAAGTGAGGGACTACGAGCAGTACGTC. It specifies CASSEVRDYEQYV. The rearrangement links TRBV6-1 to TRBJ2-7; possible D gene TRBD2, 5 bases. This CDR3 region has 13 residues. Germline CDR1 reads MNHNS; CDR2 reads SASEGT. The V and J ends lost 1 base and 3 bases respectively, with 7 bases between them.

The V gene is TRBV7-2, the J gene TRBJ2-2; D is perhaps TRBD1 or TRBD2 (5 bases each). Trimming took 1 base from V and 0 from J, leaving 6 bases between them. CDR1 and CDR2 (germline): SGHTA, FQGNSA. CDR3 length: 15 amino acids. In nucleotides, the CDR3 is TGTGCCAGCAGCTTAGGGGGGACGAACACCGGGGAGCTGTTTTTT. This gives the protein CASSLGGTNTGELFF.

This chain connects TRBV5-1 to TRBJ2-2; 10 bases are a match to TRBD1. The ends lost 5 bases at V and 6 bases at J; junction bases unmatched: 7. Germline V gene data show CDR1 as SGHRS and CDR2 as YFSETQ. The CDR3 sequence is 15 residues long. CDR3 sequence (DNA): TGCGCCAGCAGGTCGACAGGGGGCAGCGCCGGGGAGCTGTTTTTT. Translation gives CASRSTGGSAGELFF.

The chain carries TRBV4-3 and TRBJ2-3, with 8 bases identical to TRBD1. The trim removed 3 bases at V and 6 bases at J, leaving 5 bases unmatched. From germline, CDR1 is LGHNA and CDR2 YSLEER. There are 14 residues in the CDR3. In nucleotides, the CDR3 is TGCGCCAGCAGCCATCCGGACAGGGCGGATACGCAGTATTTT. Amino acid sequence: CASSHPDRADTQYF.

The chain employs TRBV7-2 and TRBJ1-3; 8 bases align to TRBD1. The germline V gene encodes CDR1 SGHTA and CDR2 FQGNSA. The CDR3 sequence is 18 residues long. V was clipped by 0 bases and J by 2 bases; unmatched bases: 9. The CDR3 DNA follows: TGTGCCAGCAGCTTAGCGTCTACGGTACAGGGGGCTGGAAACACCATATATTTT. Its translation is CASSLASTVQGAGNTIYF.